Sequencing of this T cell receptor (beta chain) was carried out in a study of blood T cell repertoires in COVID-19. Study processing details: Reference gene primers were amplified, and this amplification served to estimate nucleated cell counts. Libraries were prepared by immunoSEQ multiplex PCR; TCRdb keeps only in-frame clonotypes and omits some of them. That table is the source of V, J and clone size, and D and trimming were worked out from the DNA. This table has approximately 230,000 clones, approximately 86% appearing once. The V end was cut by 5 bases, the J end by 5 bases, with 13 bases between. Looked up from germline, CDR1 is SGHRS and CDR2 is YFSETQ. The CDR3 extends over 13 amino acids. This clone was detected only once.

The chain uses TRBV5-1 and TRBJ1-2; no definite D call. The sample consisted of peripheral blood. The TCR originated in a man at least 80 years old with acute or convalescent COVID-19. CDR3 sequence reads: CASSEGGEYGYTF. CDR3 bases: TGCGCCAGCAGTGAGGGTGGGGAATATGGCTACACCTTC.